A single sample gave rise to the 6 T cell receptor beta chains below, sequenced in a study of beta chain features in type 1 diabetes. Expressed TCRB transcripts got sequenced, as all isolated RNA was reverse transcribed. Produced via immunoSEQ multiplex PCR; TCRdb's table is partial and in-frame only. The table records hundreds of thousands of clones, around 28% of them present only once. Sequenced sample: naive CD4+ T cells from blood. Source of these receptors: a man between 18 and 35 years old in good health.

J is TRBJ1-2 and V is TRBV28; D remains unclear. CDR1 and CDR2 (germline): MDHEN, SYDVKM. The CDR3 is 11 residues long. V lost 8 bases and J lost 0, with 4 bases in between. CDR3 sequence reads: CASDTNYGYTF. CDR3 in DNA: TGTGCCAGCGACACTAACTATGGCTACACCTTC.

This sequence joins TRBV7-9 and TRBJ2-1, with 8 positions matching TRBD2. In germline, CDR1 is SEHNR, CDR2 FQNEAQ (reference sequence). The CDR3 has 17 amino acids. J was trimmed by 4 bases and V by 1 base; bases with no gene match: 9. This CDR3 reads CASSLGILSGSYNEQFF. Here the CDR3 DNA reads TGTGCCAGCAGCTTAGGGATCTTAAGCGGGAGTTACAATGAGCAGTTCTTC.

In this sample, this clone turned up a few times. The CDR3: CASSFTGSGNTIYF. In DNA, the CDR3 is TGTGCCAGCAGCTTTACAGGGTCTGGAAACACCATATATTTT. The V gene is TRBV7-9, the J gene TRBJ1-3; D possibly corresponds to TRBD1 (6 bases). V shed 3 bases and J shed 1 base, with 7 bases lying between them. The germline V gene has CDR1 SEHNR and CDR2 FQNEAQ (reference sequence). The CDR3 contains 14 residues.

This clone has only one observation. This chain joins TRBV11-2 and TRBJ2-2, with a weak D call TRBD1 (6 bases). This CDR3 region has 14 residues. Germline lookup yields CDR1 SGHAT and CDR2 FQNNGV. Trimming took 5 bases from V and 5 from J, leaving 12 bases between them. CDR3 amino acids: CASSGTGRTGELFF. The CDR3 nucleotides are TGTGCCAGCAGCGGCACAGGGAGAACCGGGGAGCTGTTTTTT.

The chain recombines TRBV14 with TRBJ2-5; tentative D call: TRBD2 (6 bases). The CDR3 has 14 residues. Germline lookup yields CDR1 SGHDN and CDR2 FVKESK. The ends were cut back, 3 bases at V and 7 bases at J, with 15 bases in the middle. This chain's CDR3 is CASSQRANGGTQYF. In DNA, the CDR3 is TGTGCCAGCAGCCAGCGGGCGAACGGGGGGACCCAGTACTTC.

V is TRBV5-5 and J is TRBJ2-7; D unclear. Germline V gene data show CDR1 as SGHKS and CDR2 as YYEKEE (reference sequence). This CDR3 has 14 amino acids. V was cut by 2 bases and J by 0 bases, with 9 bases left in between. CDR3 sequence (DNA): TGTGCCAGCAGCTTACTCGGCTTCTCCTACGAGCAGTACTTC. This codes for CASSLLGFSYEQYF. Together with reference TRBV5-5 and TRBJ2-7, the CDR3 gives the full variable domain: DAGVTQSPTHLIKTRGQQVTLRCSPISGHKSVSWYQQVLGQGPQFIFQYYEKEERGRGNFPDRFSARQFPNYSSELNVNALLLGDSALYLCASSLLGFSYEQYFGPGTRLTVT.